This T cell receptor beta chain stems from a study of T cells in Graves' hyperthyroidism and ophthalmopathy. Amplification yielded TCR beta CDR3 regions, with RNA transcripts as the source. First-round RT-PCR of the TCR CDR3 relied on the HTBI primer set. TCRdb reprocessed the multiplex PCR reads with MiXCR, giving one entry per CDR3 protein. Of about 700,000 distinct CDR3 sequences detected, 45% appear once; the ten largest clones hold less than 9%. A patient was excluded if there was uncontrolled infection, other autoimmune disease, pregnancy or lactation. Whole-study findings and limits: It was a median about 6 months before onset that the model predicted ophthalmopathy.

This clonotype has at least ten counts. Its matching antigen is unknown. Germline V gene data show CDR1 as LNHDA and CDR2 as SQIVND (reference sequence). The CDR3 totals 14 residues. V gave up 3 bases and J gave up 5 bases; unmatched junction bases: 3. V and J are TRBV19 and TRBJ2-5, with TRBD2 matching 10 bases. This sequence was found in an adult man with Graves' disease, either hyperthyroidism or ophthalmopathy (not recorded which). Material for sequencing was peripheral blood or thyroid tissue (not recorded which). The CDR3 sequence: CASSIGLAAETQYF. CDR3 sequence (DNA): TGTGCCAGTAGTATTGGACTAGCGGCGGAGACCCAGTACTTC.